The next 12 T cell receptor beta chains were all read from a single sample in a study of tumor and adjacent non-tumor tissue in lung cancer. RNA was extracted from bulk tissue without any cell sorting. More than 3 cm separated this lung sample from the edge of the tumor. The library came from three nested PCR rounds adapted from ARM-PCR protocols. TCRdb called the multiplex PCR reads again in MiXCR, with one record for every CDR3 protein. The sample shows tens of thousands of distinct CDR3 sequences, over 60% of them seen only once. The sample was distant non-tumor lung tissue. The receptors stem from a man in his 70s with non-small cell lung cancer.

This clonotype is a singleton in its sample. This could be a read error, since a much larger clone is one nucleotide away. The chain has TRBV5-4 and TRBJ1-2; the D is unclear. Deletions cut 7 bases from V and 4 bases from J, with 20 bases between. CDR3 length equals 15 residues. Germline V gene sequence: CDR1 SGHNT, CDR2 YYREEE (reference sequence). The DNA for the CDR3 is TGTGCCAGCGGACCAAGACCCGGGGAAACCTATGGCTACACCTTC. Residues: CASGPRPGETYGYTF. The entire variable domain, with the rest obtained from reference TRBV5-4 and TRBJ1-2, is as follows: ETGVTQSPTHLIKTRGQQVTLRCSSQSGHNTVSWYQQALGQGPQFIFQYYREEENGRGNFPPRFSGLQFPNYSSELNVNALELDDSALYLCASGPRPGETYGYTFGSGTRLTVV.

The rearrangement links TRBV5-8 to TRBJ2-3; TRBD2 matches at 8 bases. The CDR3 runs to 15 residues. With 4 bases clipped from V and 6 bases from J, the junction kept 10 bases outside the gene matches. Germline lookup yields CDR1 SGHTS and CDR2 YDEGEE. The DNA for the CDR3 is TGTGCCAGCAGCGTTAGCGGGACGATCGGGGATACGCAGTATTTT. Translated, it gives CASSVSGTIGDTQYF.

This clonotype was seen repeatedly, ten times or more. V is TRBV6-5 and J is TRBJ2-2; D may be TRBD2 (6 bases). Trimming took off 11 bases at V and 6 bases at J, with 25 bases between the two ends. The CDR3 totals 16 residues. CDR1 is MNHEY and CDR2 is SVGAGI in the germline V gene. The CDR3 region is CAASTRDFSGPGELFF. The CDR3 DNA reads TGTGCCGCCTCTACCAGGGACTTTTCAGGGCCCGGGGAGCTGTTTTTT.

This chain connects TRBV28 to TRBJ1-2, with 11 bases fitting TRBD1. CDR1 MDHEN and CDR2 SYDVKM come from the germline V gene. The CDR3 spans 14 residues. V shed 3 bases and J 7 bases; nucleotides not matched to a gene: 4. The CDR3 region is CASSFRGQGAGYTF. The CDR3 DNA sequence: TGTGCCAGCAGTTTTAGAGGACAGGGGGCTGGCTACACCTTC.

The sample holds many counts of this clonotype. The chain is built from TRBV12-3 or TRBV12-4 and TRBJ2-7, with a weak D call TRBD1 (6 bases). The CDR3 runs to 11 residues. V lost 5 bases to trimming and J lost 6 bases, with 8 bases between them. The CDR3 DNA is TGTGCCAGCAGTCGACAGGCCGAGCAGTACTTC. Encoded protein: CASSRQAEQYF.

This clonotype was picked up many times. The chain has TRBV29-1 and TRBJ1-1; TRBD1 is a possible D gene (5 bases). Trimming took off 2 bases at V and 1 base at J, with 17 bases between the two ends. The CDR3 consists of 16 residues. Germline V lookup: CDR1 SQVTM, CDR2 ANQGSEA. The CDR3 protein is CSVEPRGRGGNTEAFF. In DNA form, the CDR3 reads TGCAGCGTTGAACCTAGAGGTCGTGGGGGGAACACTGAAGCTTTCTTT. The whole variable domain, filled in from reference TRBV29-1 and TRBJ1-1, reads SAVISQKPSRDICQRGTSLTIQCQVDSQVTMMFWYRQQPGQSLTLIATANQGSEATYESGFVIDKFPISRPNLTFSTLTVSNMSPEDSSIYLCSVEPRGRGGNTEAFFGQGTRLTVV.

In the case of this clonotype: At one end, the junction sequence differs from germline, possibly due to a read error. The chain links TRBV29-1 to TRBJ1-5, with TRBD1 identical over 10 bases. This CDR3 is built from 17 residues. Germline CDR1 and CDR2: SQVTM and ANQGSEA. CDR3 region: CSVDIGTGDSNNQPQHF. The CDR3 DNA is TGTAGCGTAGACATCGGGACAGGGGATTCGAACAATCAGCCCCAGCATTTT.

The chain combines TRBV20-1 with TRBJ2-1, with D unresolved. V lost 0 bases and J lost 5, with 11 bases in between. The V gene's germline CDR1 is DFQATT and CDR2 SNEGSKA (reference sequence). The CDR3 has 14 amino acids. The CDR3 protein is CSAREQTLDNEQFF. The CDR3, as DNA: TGCAGTGCTAGAGAACAGACACTCGACAATGAGCAGTTCTTC.

This clonotype has more than one count but fewer than ten. The chain recombines TRBV7-9 with TRBJ2-3; tentatively, D is TRBD2 (6 bases). The CDR3 has 14 residues. Per the germline V gene, CDR1 is SEHNR and CDR2 is FQNEAQ (reference sequence). V dropped 5 bases and J dropped 2 bases, with 11 bases sitting between them. This CDR3 reads CASSGGLNTDTQYF. For the CDR3, the DNA is TGTGCCAGCAGCGGGGGACTCAACACAGATACGCAGTATTTT.

This chain uses TRBV29-1 with TRBJ1-1; D not resolved. From germline, CDR1 is SQVTM and CDR2 ANQGSEA. CDR3 size: 16 residues. With 5 bases removed from V and 13 bases from J, the gap between germline ends came to 32 bases. The CDR3 bases are TGCAGCGTTTCGGCGGGGTTATTTCCCATGAACACTGGAGTTTTCTTT. Amino acids: CSVSAGLFPMNTGVFF.

CDR3 sequence reads: CSADGIGSCYTF. In nucleotides, the CDR3 is TGCAGCGCTGATGGCATCGGGAGTTGCTACACCTTC. The chain uses TRBV29-1 and TRBJ1-2, with D uncertain. Germline CDR1 reads SQVTM; CDR2 reads ANQGSEA. The CDR3 runs to 12 residues. The germline V and J ends were trimmed by 7 bases and 9 bases, with 18 bases remaining between them.

This clonotype is deemed medium-sized. The rearrangement uses TRBV11-2 and TRBJ2-2, with 14 bases identical to TRBD2. The CDR3 loop spans 15 amino acids. Germline values: CDR1 SGHAT, CDR2 FQNNGV. Losses at the gene ends were 4 bases for V and 10 bases for J; bases not matched to a gene: 5. CDR3 sequence reads: CASSWGLAGAAELFF. DNA of the CDR3: TGTGCCAGCAGCTGGGGACTAGCGGGAGCGGCGGAGCTGTTTTTT.